The 20 T cell receptor beta chains reported below all come from one sample, sequenced in a study of OX40 agonist ivuxolimab in advanced cancers. The library was made by the immunoSEQ multiplex PCR assay. This immuneACCESS table, as held by TCRdb, lists in-frame sequences with V and J called but not all clones. Of the missing ones, under half trace to an unresolved V gene in checked studies; the others have no known cause. The sample records roughly 69,000 clones, about 90% of which are singletons. The ten largest account for 5.2% of the sample. This specimen was CD4+ or CD8+ T cells sorted from blood, taken in a trial of the OX40 agonist ivuxolimab. The receptors were gathered from an adult with an advanced solid tumor such as melanoma, head and neck, liver or kidney cancer.

The chain employs TRBV28 and TRBJ2-7, with TRBD2 matching over 11 bases. The CDR3 runs to 16 residues. Germline V gene sequence: CDR1 MDHEN, CDR2 SYDVKM. V dropped 6 bases and J dropped 3; count of bases not matched to a gene: 10. The CDR3 bases are TGTGCCAGCAGCCCCATTACTAGCGGGAGTTTCTACGAGCAGTACTTC. Translation gives CASSPITSGSFYEQYF.

The chain is built from TRBV7-3 and TRBJ2-5; unclear D gene. Germline CDR1 is SGHTA and CDR2 is FQGTGA. This CDR3 spans 14 amino acids. Trimming left V 5 bases short and J 2 bases short, with 12 bases between. CDR3 coding DNA: TGTGCCAGCAGCCGCGGCGGAGTTCAAGAGACCCAGTACTTC. Translation gives CASSRGGVQETQYF. The variable domain in full, with the rest retrieved from reference TRBV7-3 and TRBJ2-5, is GAGVSQTPSNKVTEKGKYVELRCDPISGHTALYWYRQSLGQGPEFLIYFQGTGAADDSGLPNDRFFAVRPEGSVSTLKIQRTERGDSAVYLCASSRGGVQETQYFGPGTRLLVL.

The V and J genes are TRBV10-3 and TRBJ2-5; TRBD1 is a possible D gene (6 bases). The V and J ends lost 3 bases and 7 bases respectively, with 15 bases between them. The CDR3 runs to 14 residues. CDR1 is ENHRY, CDR2 SYGVKD, per germline. CDR3 loop: CAISDSGALRTQYF. The CDR3, as DNA: TGTGCCATCAGTGACTCAGGGGCCCTCCGGACCCAGTACTTC.

The CDR3 reads CASSGLGRTGELFF. Written as DNA, the CDR3 is TGCGCCAGCTCGGGACTCGGAAGAACCGGGGAGCTGTTTTTT. This sequence joins TRBV10-1 and TRBJ2-2; D may be TRBD2 (6 bases). The CDR3 extends over 14 amino acids. V dropped 8 bases and J dropped 5 bases, with 15 bases sitting between them. Germline loops: CDR1 WNHNN, CDR2 SYGVQD (reference sequence).

The chain has TRBV2 and TRBJ1-5, with a possible D match to TRBD1 (5 bases). Per germline, CDR1 SNHLY and CDR2 FYNNEI. Trimming removed 2 bases from V and 6 bases from J, with 11 bases in between. The CDR3 has 14 amino acids. The CDR3 nucleotides read TGTGCCAGCAGTGAACAGGGTACCCCTCAGCCCCAGCATTTT. It encodes CASSEQGTPQPQHF.

This chain links TRBV7-8 with TRBJ1-5; no reliable D call. Germline V gives CDR1 SGHVS, CDR2 FQNEAQ. Trimming took 3 bases from V and 6 from J, leaving 9 bases between them. CDR3 length: 13 amino acids. CDR3 sequence: CASSFGPSQPQHF. CDR3 nucleotides: TGTGCCAGCAGCTTCGGGCCAAGTCAGCCCCAGCATTTT. The full variable domain, in which reference TRBV7-8 and TRBJ1-5 provide the parts outside the CDR3, is GAGVSQSPRYKVAKRGQDVALRCDPISGHVSLFWYQQALGQGPEFLTYFQNEAQLDKSGLPSDRFFAERPEGSVSTLKIQRTQQEDSAVYLCASSFGPSQPQHFGDGTRLSIL.

This chain links TRBV5-5 with TRBJ2-3; the match to TRBD1 covers 7 bases. V lost 0 bases to trimming and J lost 4 bases; unmatched junction nucleotides: 2. The CDR3 is made up of 14 amino acids. Germline lookup yields CDR1 SGHKS and CDR2 YYEKEE (reference sequence). The CDR3 region is CASSLAGGPDTQYF. CDR3 sequence (DNA): TGTGCCAGCAGCTTGGCAGGGGGACCAGATACGCAGTATTTT.

The chain is built from TRBV9 and TRBJ2-3, with D possibly TRBD1 on 5 matching bases. With 3 bases removed from V and 1 base from J, the gap between germline ends came to 15 bases. The CDR3 is 16 amino acids. The V gene's germline CDR1 is SGDLS and CDR2 YYNGEE. This CDR3 reads CASSAWPQGGTDTQYF. CDR3 in DNA: TGTGCCAGCAGCGCCTGGCCGCAGGGCGGCACAGATACGCAGTATTTT.

The chain uses TRBV18 and TRBJ2-7; 10 nucleotides align to TRBD2. The CDR3 extends over 15 amino acids. V gave up 0 bases and J gave up 6 bases; unmatched junction bases: 5. CDR1 and CDR2 (germline): KGHSH, LQKENI. This chain's CDR3 is CASSPPGLASTEQYF. CDR3 coding DNA: TGTGCCAGCTCACCACCGGGACTAGCGTCGACCGAGCAGTACTTC.

The J gene is TRBJ2-1, the V gene TRBV7-8; 8 bases are shared with TRBD2. This CDR3 spans 13 amino acids. V lost 5 bases and J lost 9; bases outside the gene matches: 6. Germline-derived CDR1 and CDR2 are SGHVS and FQNEAQ. In nucleotides, the CDR3 is TGTGCCAGCAGCCCCATAACTAGCGGTGAGCAGTTCTTC. Encoded protein: CASSPITSGEQFF.

This clone was observed once. The chain combines TRBV2 with TRBJ2-3; possible D gene TRBD2, 6 bases. Germline lookup yields CDR1 SNHLY and CDR2 FYNNEI. The ends were cut back, 8 bases at V and 0 bases at J, with 12 bases in the middle. This CDR3 is 14 amino acids long. The CDR3 region is CASGDGGSTDTQYF. As DNA, the CDR3 is TGTGCCAGCGGAGACGGGGGTAGCACAGATACGCAGTATTTT.

The chain couples TRBV28 to TRBJ1-1; tentatively, D is TRBD1 (5 bases). The CDR3 covers 14 residues. Deletions cut 7 bases from V and 5 bases from J, with 17 bases between. The V gene's germline CDR1 is MDHEN and CDR2 SYDVKM. CDR3 in amino acids: CASIISGGGTEAFF. The CDR3, as DNA: TGTGCCAGCATTATTTCAGGCGGGGGAACTGAAGCTTTCTTT.

The chain has TRBV27 and TRBJ2-2; the match to TRBD2 covers 9 bases. CDR1 MNHEY and CDR2 SMNVEV come from the germline V gene (reference sequence). V gave up 2 bases and J gave up 5 bases; unmatched junction bases: 6. This CDR3 has 16 amino acids. CDR3 protein: CASSLGREGRTGELFF. In DNA, the CDR3 is TGTGCCAGCAGTTTAGGGCGGGAGGGCCGAACCGGGGAGCTGTTTTTT.

In regard to this clone: Sequence at one end of the junction differs from germline and may be a read error. The rearrangement links TRBV7-7 to TRBJ2-5; 13 bases align to TRBD2. The V gene's germline CDR1 is SSHAT and CDR2 FNYEAQ (reference sequence). CDR3 length: 17 residues. The CDR3 region is CASSPGTSGTQGETQYF. The CDR3 coding sequence is TGTGCTAGCAGCCCCGGGACTAGCGGGACTCAGGGAGAGACCCAGTACTTC.

J is TRBJ1-5 and V is TRBV6-5; D perhaps matches TRBD1 (5 bases). This CDR3 has 15 residues. V shed 6 bases and J shed 0 bases, with 12 bases lying between them. The germline V gene encodes CDR1 MNHEY and CDR2 SVGAGI. Here the CDR3 reads CASRDRTYSNQPQHF. CDR3 in DNA: TGTGCCAGCAGAGACAGAACCTATAGCAATCAGCCCCAGCATTTT.

The rearrangement links TRBV4-2 to TRBJ2-7; 10 bases line up with TRBD1. V was pared by 5 bases and J by 2 bases, with 6 bases of the junction left unmatched. Per the germline V gene, CDR1 is LGHNA and CDR2 is YNFKEQ. There are 15 residues in the CDR3. CDR3 DNA sequence: TGTGCCAGCAGCGCAATGGGACAGGGGACCTACGAGCAGTACTTC. It specifies CASSAMGQGTYEQYF.

V and J are TRBV5-1 and TRBJ2-7, with 13 bases that match TRBD2. Germline CDR1 reads SGHRS; CDR2 reads YFSETQ. The CDR3 runs 14 residues. V lost 3 bases to trimming and J lost 5 bases; unmatched junction nucleotides: 2. For the CDR3, the DNA is TGCGCCAGCAGCTCGGGACTAGCGGGGAACGAGCAGTACTTC. It codes for CASSSGLAGNEQYF. The variable domain in full, completed from reference TRBV5-1 and TRBJ2-7, reads KAGVTQTPRYLIKTRGQQVTLSCSPISGHRSVSWYQQTPGQGLQFLFEYFSETQRNKGNFPGRFSGRQFSNSRSEMNVSTLELGDSALYLCASSSGLAGNEQYFGPGTRLTVT.

This clone has just one count. V is TRBV28 and J is TRBJ1-1; TRBD1 is a possible D gene (6 bases). Germline loops: CDR1 MDHEN, CDR2 SYDVKM. V lost 6 bases and J lost 4, with 15 bases in between. The CDR3 runs 14 residues. The CDR3: CASRQLQGSTEAFF. In DNA form, the CDR3 reads TGTGCCAGCAGGCAATTACAGGGTAGCACTGAAGCTTTCTTT.

The chain has TRBV28 and TRBJ1-2; a weak D match, TRBD1 (5 bases). The germline gives CDR1 MDHEN, CDR2 SYDVKM. The CDR3 runs to 12 residues. V dropped 10 bases and J dropped 4 bases, with 13 bases sitting between them. As DNA, the CDR3 is TGTGCCATCAAACCGGGACCCTATGGCTACACCTTC. It is translated as CAIKPGPYGYTF.

V is TRBV5-8 and J is TRBJ1-3; D possibly corresponds to TRBD1 (6 bases). Germline V gene sequence: CDR1 SGHTS, CDR2 YDEGEE. V was cut by 0 bases and J by 3 bases, with 7 bases left in between. The CDR3 covers 14 residues. For the CDR3, the DNA is TGTGCCAGCAGCTTGGGGGGGCGTGGAAACACCATATATTTT. Its translation: CASSLGGRGNTIYF.